This TCR beta chain is from a study of immune cell composition in non-small cell lung cancer. As for the study in general: Lung adenocarcinoma or squamous carcinoma made up most tumours. Study-wide results and limits: Squamous carcinomas (approximately 75%) more often had tumour-associated clones >0.5% than adenocarcinomas (33%). No significant correlation existed between pack-years smoked and tumour clonality.

The table came from immunoSEQ multiplex PCR; TCRdb's copy has only in-frame clones and leaves some out. In the table there are around 6,000 clones, roughly three quarters of which are singletons. On this clone itself: Antigen: not known.

Germline V gene data show CDR1 as LNHDA and CDR2 as SQIVND (reference sequence). Trimming took 5 bases from V and 4 from J; bases not matched to a gene: 8. The CDR3 has 16 residues. Normal lung sampling was at least 3 cm from the tumour, as distant as possible. Genomic DNA came from frozen unsorted single-cell suspensions. This clonotype was obtained from a human donor with non-small cell lung cancer. The rearrangement links TRBV19 to TRBJ2-7; 13 nucleotides agree with TRBD2. Sequencing used non-adjacent lung tissue. Written as DNA, the CDR3 is TGTGCCAGTAGTCCCAGAGGACTAGCGGGAGATTACGAGCAGTACTTC. Translation: CASSPRGLAGDYEQYF.